A selection of T cell receptor beta chains follows, all from one sample in a study of blood T cell repertoires in COVID-19. The table came from immunoSEQ multiplex PCR; TCRdb's copy has only in-frame clones and leaves some out. The data show tens of thousands of clones, with about 86% seen just once and approximately 10% held by the top ten. Sequencing was carried out using peripheral blood. The receptors were gathered from a man between 65 and 85 years old with active COVID-19. Each CDR3 is given with its conserved first and last residue. The D gene is left open where the match is weak. Only part of the rows carry a size: once, few, many, or a class if the clone is expanded.

D	length	size	V	J	CDR3	DNA
TRBD1	13	NA	TRBV5-4	TRBJ2-7	CASSWGQGYEQYF	TGTGCCAGCAGCTGGGGACAGGGCTACGAGCAGTACTTC
NA	18	NA	TRBV15	TRBJ2-7	CATSSASLSPTVPYEQYF	TGTGCCACCAGCAGTGCTTCCCTTTCACCGACAGTCCCCTACGAGCAGTACTTC
NA	23	NA	TRBV21-1	TRBJ1-1	CASSKRLVDRDHPRCRMNTEAFF	TGTGCCAGCAGCAAGAGGCTGGTAGACAGGGACCATCCAAGATGCAGAATGAACACTGAAGCTTTCTTT
NA	13	NA	TRBV27	TRBJ2-1	CASSVTGYNEQFF	TGTGCCAGCAGTGTGACAGGTTACAATGAGCAGTTCTTC
TRBD1	15	once	TRBV27	TRBJ2-7	CASSLDRTGGTEQYF	TGTGCCAGCAGTTTAGATAGGACAGGGGGCACGGAGCAGTACTTC
NA	14	NA	TRBV21-1	TRBJ1-1	CASSNGAGGEKAFF	TGTGCCAGCAGCAATGGAGCGGGGGGCGAGAAAGCTTTCTTT
NA	14	NA	TRBV7-2	TRBJ2-5	CASSYGPGLETQYF	TGTGCCAGCAGCTATGGGCCTGGTTTGGAGACCCAGTACTTC
NA	15	NA	TRBV7-3	TRBJ1-3	CASSLMAASGNTIYF	TGTGCCAGCAGCTTAATGGCGGCCTCTGGAAACACCATATATTTT
TRBD2	16	NA	TRBV10-1	TRBJ2-7	CASHRGGAPLPYEQYF	TGCGCCAGCCACCGGGGAGGGGCCCCTTTACCCTACGAGCAGTACTTC
TRBD1	15	NA	TRBV5-4	TRBJ1-1	CASSFGGQMNTEAFF	TGTGCCAGCAGCTTTGGGGGACAGATGAACACTGAAGCTTTCTTT
NA	15	once	TRBV5-5	TRBJ1-3	CASSQHRSSGNTIYF	TGTGCCAGCAGCCAACACCGGAGCTCTGGAAACACCATATATTTT
TRBD1	17	few	TRBV25-1	TRBJ1-6	CASSEPDRGGYNSPLHF	TGTGCCAGCAGTGAACCGGACAGGGGCGGTTATAATTCACCCCTCCACTTT
TRBD2	16	NA	TRBV7-6	TRBJ2-5	CASSPRTSGGGETQYF	TGTGCCAGCAGCCCCAGGACTAGCGGGGGCGGGGAGACCCAGTACTTC
NA	16	NA	TRBV19	TRBJ1-3	CASSIVRRISGNTIYF	TGTGCCAGTAGTATAGTCCGCAGGATCTCTGGAAACACCATATATTTT
NA	17	NA	TRBV18	TRBJ2-2	CASSPAPTGPNTGELFF	TGTGCCAGCTCACCTGCTCCCACAGGGCCCAACACCGGGGAGCTGTTTTTT
TRBD2	14	NA	TRBV5-1	TRBJ2-2	CASSFPSGTGELFF	TGCGCCAGCAGCTTCCCTAGCGGCACCGGGGAGCTGTTTTTT
NA	14	NA	TRBV29-1	TRBJ2-3	CSARGGGSTDTQYF	TGCAGCGCCCGCGGGGGCGGGAGCACAGATACGCAGTATTTT
TRBD2	18	NA	TRBV6-2/TRBV6-3	TRBJ2-2	CASSLSLPGLVLTGELFF	TGTGCCAGCAGCCTATCCCTTCCGGGACTAGTCCTCACCGGGGAGCTGTTTTTT
TRBD1	14	NA	TRBV27	TRBJ2-1	CASSRDRGYNEQFF	TGTGCCAGCAGCCGGGACAGGGGTTACAATGAGCAGTTCTTC
TRBD1	13	once	TRBV11-3	TRBJ1-2	CASSPTGGNGYTF	TGTGCCAGCAGCCCAACAGGGGGCAATGGCTACACCTTC
NA	17	NA	TRBV3-1/TRBV3-2	TRBJ1-1	CASSQPSSAQANTEAFF	TGTGCCAGCAGCCAACCTTCTAGTGCACAGGCGAACACTGAAGCTTTCTTT
NA	16	NA	TRBV4-3	TRBJ1-3	CASSQEAGPSGNTIYF	TGCGCCAGCAGCCAAGAGGCAGGCCCCTCTGGAAACACCATATATTTT
NA	18	few	TRBV4-3	TRBJ2-3	CASSQGISTRASTDTQYF	TGCGCCAGCAGCCAAGGAATAAGCACCAGGGCTAGCACAGATACGCAGTATTTT
NA	14	NA	TRBV3-1/TRBV3-2	TRBJ1-1	CASSQDRGGTEAFF	TGTGCCAGCAGCCAAGATCGGGGAGGGACTGAAGCTTTCTTT
TRBD1	14	NA	TRBV5-1	TRBJ2-4	CASSSSGGAYIQYF	TGCGCCAGCAGCTCCTCAGGGGGCGCATACATTCAGTACTTC
TRBD2	17	NA	TRBV6-2/TRBV6-3	TRBJ2-2	CASSYSGTSGITGELFF	TGTGCCAGCAGTTACTCGGGGACTAGCGGTATCACCGGGGAGCTGTTTTTT
NA	17	NA	TRBV10-3	TRBJ1-3	CAISDRRQSHSGNTIYF	TGTGCCATCAGTGACCGCCGACAATCGCACTCTGGAAACACCATATATTTT
NA	17	once	TRBV5-1	TRBJ2-5	CASSSPGVLYGQETQYF	TGCGCCAGCAGCTCCCCTGGAGTCCTGTACGGACAAGAGACCCAGTACTTC
TRBD1	17	NA	TRBV6-2/TRBV6-3	TRBJ1-1	CASSRTSGGSRNTEAFF	TGTGCCAGCAGTCGCACCTCAGGGGGCAGTAGGAACACTGAAGCTTTCTTT
NA	15	NA	TRBV6-5	TRBJ1-2	CASSYSGLANYGYTF	TGTGCCAGCAGTTACTCGGGGCTGGCTAACTATGGCTACACCTTC
NA	14	few	TRBV5-4	TRBJ2-2	CASSSGLHGGELFF	TGTGCCAGCAGCTCGGGACTCCATGGAGGGGAGCTGTTTTTT
TRBD1	15	NA	TRBV7-2	TRBJ1-1	CASSYGTARNTEAFF	TGTGCCAGCAGCTATGGGACAGCCCGGAACACTGAAGCTTTCTTT
TRBD1	14	NA	TRBV7-8	TRBJ2-1	CASSPRQGPNEQFF	TGTGCCAGCAGCCCACGACAGGGCCCCAATGAGCAGTTCTTC
NA	14	NA	TRBV6-5	TRBJ1-4	CASSLGATNEKLFF	TGTGCCAGCAGCCTAGGAGCCACTAATGAAAAACTGTTTTTT
NA	16	NA	TRBV21-1	TRBJ1-4	CASSKGGQGANEKLFF	TGTGCCAGCAGCAAAGGAGGACAGGGGGCCAATGAAAAACTGTTTTTT
NA	15	many	TRBV30	TRBJ2-2	CAWSNDFGYTGELFF	TGTGCCTGGAGTAACGATTTCGGGTACACCGGGGAGCTGTTTTTT
TRBD2	17	NA	TRBV3-1/TRBV3-2	TRBJ2-1	CASSHPGRASGGYEQFF	TGTGCCAGCAGCCACCCAGGGAGGGCTAGCGGGGGGTACGAGCAGTTCTTC
TRBD1	14	few	TRBV27	TRBJ2-7	CASSLLDRLNEQYF	TGTGCCAGCAGTTTATTGGACAGGCTTAACGAGCAGTACTTC
TRBD1	15	NA	TRBV2	TRBJ2-7	CASSEEQGESYEQYF	TGTGCCAGCAGTGAAGAGCAGGGGGAGTCCTACGAGCAGTACTTC
NA	12	NA	TRBV5-6	TRBJ1-2	CASSWGGDGYTF	TGTGCCAGCAGCTGGGGCGGGGATGGCTACACCTTC
TRBD1	14	few	TRBV7-3	TRBJ1-2	CASSLSGTAYGYTF	TGTGCCAGCAGCTTAAGCGGGACAGCCTATGGCTACACCTTC
NA	16	NA	TRBV6-5	TRBJ1-5	CASSYAPRGSNQPQHF	TGTGCCAGCAGTTACGCCCCCAGGGGCTCTAATCAGCCCCAGCATTTT
NA	15	NA	TRBV5-1	TRBJ1-1	CASSSNGLGNTEAFF	TGCGCCAGCAGCTCCAATGGACTGGGGAACACTGAAGCTTTCTTT
NA	14	NA	TRBV6-5	TRBJ1-2	CASSFLGRSYGYTF	TGTGCCAGCAGTTTCTTGGGGCGATCATATGGCTACACCTTC
NA	13	NA	TRBV10-3	TRBJ2-5	CAISAGSQETQYF	TGTGCCATCAGCGCCGGGTCCCAAGAGACCCAGTACTTC